This TCR beta chain was documented in a study of control samples from healthy donors and cancer patients. The repertoire was sequenced with immunoSEQ multiplex PCR; TCRdb's copy has only in-frame clones and lacks some. Of more than 110,000 clones listed, just under 95% are singletons. The V gene lost 0 bases and the J gene lost 4 bases, with 8 bases spanning the gap. This CDR3 region has 13 residues. The germline CDR1 and CDR2 sequences are SGDLS and YYNGEE. The receptor's source is a man younger than 45 in good health. The chain joins TRBV9 to TRBJ2-7; D is unclear. The sample comprised blood. The CDR3 protein is CASSVAPRYEQYF. The CDR3 DNA follows: TGTGCCAGCAGCGTAGCTCCCCGTTACGAGCAGTACTTC.